This T cell receptor beta chain was captured by sequencing in a study of cytomegalovirus exposure and HLA in healthy donors. Study-wide results and limits: Association of a missense DCLRE1C variant with TCR beta V- and J-gene trimming was reported in a later analysis.

With 60 Vbeta and 13 Jbeta primers, the PCR was carried out. Sequenced by immunoSEQ multiplex PCR; TCRdb stores in-frame clones only, minus some. The sample has approximately 180,000 clones; about 80% are singletons. The CDR3 runs 14 residues. Germline CDR1 reads LNHDA; CDR2 reads SQIVND (reference sequence). V was pared by 4 bases and J by 6 bases, with 13 bases between. About this clone: Antigen unknown.

Sequencing was performed on PBMCs. The TCR sequence derives from a man aged 40-49 years in good health and CMV-seropositive. V is TRBV19 and J is TRBJ2-1; D not resolved. The CDR3, as DNA: TGTGCCAGTAGTAGCCCCCTGGCCAGCAATGAGCAGTTCTTC. The encoded protein is CASSSPLASNEQFF. Variable domain in full (rest from reference TRBV19 and TRBJ2-1): DGGITQSPKYLFRKEGQNVTLSCEQNLNHDAMYWYRQDPGQGLRLIYYSQIVNDFQKGDIAEGYSVSREKKESFPLTVTSAQKNPTAFYLCASSSPLASNEQFFGPGTRLTVL.